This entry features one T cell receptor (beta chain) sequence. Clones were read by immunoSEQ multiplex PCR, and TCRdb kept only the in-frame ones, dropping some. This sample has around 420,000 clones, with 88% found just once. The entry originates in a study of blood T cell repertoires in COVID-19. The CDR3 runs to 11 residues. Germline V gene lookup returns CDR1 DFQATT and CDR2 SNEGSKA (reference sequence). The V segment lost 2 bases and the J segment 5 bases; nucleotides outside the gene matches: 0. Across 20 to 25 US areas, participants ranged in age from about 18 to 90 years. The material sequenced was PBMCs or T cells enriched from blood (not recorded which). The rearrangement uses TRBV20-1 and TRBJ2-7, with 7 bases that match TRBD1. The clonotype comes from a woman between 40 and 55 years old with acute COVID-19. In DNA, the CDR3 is TGCAGTGCTAGACAGGGGGACGAGCAGTACTTC. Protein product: CSARQGDEQYF.